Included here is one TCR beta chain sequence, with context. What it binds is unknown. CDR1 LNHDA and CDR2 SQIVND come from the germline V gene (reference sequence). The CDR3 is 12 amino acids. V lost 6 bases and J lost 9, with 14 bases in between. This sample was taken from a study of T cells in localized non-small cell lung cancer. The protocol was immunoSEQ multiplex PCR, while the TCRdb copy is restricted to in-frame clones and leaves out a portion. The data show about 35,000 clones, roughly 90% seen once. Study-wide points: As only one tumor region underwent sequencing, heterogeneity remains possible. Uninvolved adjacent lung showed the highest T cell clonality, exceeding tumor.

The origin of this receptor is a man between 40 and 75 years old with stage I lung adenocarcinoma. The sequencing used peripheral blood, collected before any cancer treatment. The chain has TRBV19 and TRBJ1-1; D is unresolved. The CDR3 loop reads CASRTGSAQAFF. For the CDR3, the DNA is TGTGCCAGTAGGACGGGGTCGGCCCAAGCTTTCTTT.